This T cell receptor beta chain was profiled in a study of CD8+ T cells in alopecia areata (dated by TCRdb to about 2018). The study in broad terms: To study T cell clonal expansion in alopecia areata, the researchers applied high-throughput TCRbeta sequencing to both the C3H/HeJ mouse model and human patients. TCRbeta CDR3 regions were amplified by immunoSEQ multiplex PCR with 35 Vbeta forward and 13 Jbeta reverse primers. In humans, TCRbeta sequencing was performed on scalp tissue and on sorted CD4+ and CD8+ peripheral blood T cells from healthy controls and from patients with patchy or totalis/universalis alopecia areata. RNA came from the PAXgene miRNA kit for fixed scalp, the miRNeasy kit for PBMCs, and the RNeasy kit for mouse skin. Scalp clonality was compared among normal scalp (n=4), patchy alopecia areata scalp (n=8), and alopecia totalis/universalis scalp (n=8).

In its sample, this clone was seen once. Its antigen is unknown. It has no much larger one-base neighbor in the sample; base qualities were not kept. CDR3 length: 14 amino acids, cysteine to phenylalanine. Of the read, only the CDR3 DNA is kept; its 42 bases are in frame from base 1. The V end loses 7 bases and the J end loses 2 bases, and a stretch of 12 bases separates them. The CDR1 and CDR2 encoded by the germline V gene are SQVTM and ANQGSEA. General conclusions and limits of the study: Compared with mice, TCR sequences shared between patients were less clear, possibly partly because of HLA diversity across the patient population. Unlike mouse skin, which is dominated by gammadelta T cells, normal human skin has resident alphabeta T cells that are also sequenced, and this complicates analysis of the scalp TCR repertoire. Compared with normal scalp, lesional scalp had higher clonality and more expanded CD8+ clones, particularly in alopecia totalis/universalis, a pattern that suggests antigenic drive.

PBMCs were separated by density centrifugation and stained for CD3, CD4 and CD8, after which CD4+ and CD8+ T cells were sorted on a FACSAria. Scalp biopsies and blood samples were provided by unaffected controls. Libraries were built with the immunoSEQ multiplex PCR assay. RNA was extracted from all samples and reverse transcribed into cDNA as template for TCR sequencing. SuperScript III was used to make first-strand cDNA, primed with a 2:1 mix of oligo-dT and random hexamers. A synthetic immune receptor repertoire was used to gauge amplification bias, and whatever bias remained was removed computationally. The paper's data handling went like this. Raw reads were preprocessed for error removal, and CDR3 was defined according to IMGT conventions as running from the conserved cysteine to phenylalanine. To get clonality, Shannon entropy was normalized by log2 of the number of productive unique TCRs and the result was subtracted from 1. CD4 or CD8 identity of scalp clones was inferred by cross-referencing scalp TCRbeta sequences with sorted blood CD4 and CD8 repertoires. TCRdb took over this immuneACCESS table, retaining in-frame rearrangements with V and J assigned. Such tables are incomplete; in checked studies, under half of the missing clones stem from an unresolved V gene, and the remainder is unexplained. The DNA gave D and trimming, while V, J and clone size come from that table. Counted in this sample were over 150,000 clones; roughly three fifths of them appeared once. Of the sample, around 5% is held by the ten largest clones.

The receptor chain draws on TRBV29-1 and TRBJ2-6; the D gene cannot be resolved beyond TRBD1 or TRBD2, each matching 5 bases. Material: CD8+ T cells sorted from blood. The sequence came from a human donor in good health. Here the CDR3 is given as CSAAEGPGANVLTF. The sequenced DNA: TGCAGCGCGGCAGAGGGGCCTGGGGCCAACGTCCTGACTTTC.